This T cell receptor (beta chain) was retrieved from a study of blood T cell repertoires in COVID-19. In terms of age and location, participants ranged from roughly 18 to 100 years and lived in approximately 26 US areas. The CDR3 contains 15 residues. V trimming: 4 bases; J trimming: 3 bases; junction bases outside the gene matches: 5. The germline V gene has CDR1 SEHNR and CDR2 FQNEAQ (reference sequence). Assay used: immunoSEQ multiplex PCR; TCRdb lists only in-frame clones, some missing. Altogether about 390,000 clones are present, around nine tenths being singletons, with the ten largest covering approximately 10%.

This receptor was taken from a woman aged 45-60 years who had recovered from COVID-19. Sequences were obtained from PBMCs or T cells enriched from blood (not recorded which). The chain carries TRBV7-9 and TRBJ2-7; 11 bases match TRBD1. The CDR3 loop is CASSWTGGEIYEQYF. The CDR3 nucleotides read TGTGCCAGCAGCTGGACAGGGGGCGAAATCTACGAGCAGTACTTC.